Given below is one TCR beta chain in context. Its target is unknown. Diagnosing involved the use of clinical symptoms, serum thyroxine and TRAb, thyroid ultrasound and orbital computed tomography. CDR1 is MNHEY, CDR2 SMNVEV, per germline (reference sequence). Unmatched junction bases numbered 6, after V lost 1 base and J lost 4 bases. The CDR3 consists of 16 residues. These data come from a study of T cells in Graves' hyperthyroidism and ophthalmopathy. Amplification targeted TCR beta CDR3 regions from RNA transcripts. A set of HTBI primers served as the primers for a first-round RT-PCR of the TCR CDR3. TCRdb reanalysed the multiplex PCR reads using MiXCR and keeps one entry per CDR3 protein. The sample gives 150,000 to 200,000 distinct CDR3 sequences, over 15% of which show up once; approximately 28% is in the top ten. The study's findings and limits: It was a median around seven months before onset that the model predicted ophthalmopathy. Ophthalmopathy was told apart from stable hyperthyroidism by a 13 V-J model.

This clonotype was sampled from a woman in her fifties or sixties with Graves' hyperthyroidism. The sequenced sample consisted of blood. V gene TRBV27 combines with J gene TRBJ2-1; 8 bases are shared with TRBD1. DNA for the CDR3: TGTGCCAGCAGTTTATTCGGACAGGGTTTATACAATGAGCAGTTCTTC. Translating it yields CASSLFGQGLYNEQFF.